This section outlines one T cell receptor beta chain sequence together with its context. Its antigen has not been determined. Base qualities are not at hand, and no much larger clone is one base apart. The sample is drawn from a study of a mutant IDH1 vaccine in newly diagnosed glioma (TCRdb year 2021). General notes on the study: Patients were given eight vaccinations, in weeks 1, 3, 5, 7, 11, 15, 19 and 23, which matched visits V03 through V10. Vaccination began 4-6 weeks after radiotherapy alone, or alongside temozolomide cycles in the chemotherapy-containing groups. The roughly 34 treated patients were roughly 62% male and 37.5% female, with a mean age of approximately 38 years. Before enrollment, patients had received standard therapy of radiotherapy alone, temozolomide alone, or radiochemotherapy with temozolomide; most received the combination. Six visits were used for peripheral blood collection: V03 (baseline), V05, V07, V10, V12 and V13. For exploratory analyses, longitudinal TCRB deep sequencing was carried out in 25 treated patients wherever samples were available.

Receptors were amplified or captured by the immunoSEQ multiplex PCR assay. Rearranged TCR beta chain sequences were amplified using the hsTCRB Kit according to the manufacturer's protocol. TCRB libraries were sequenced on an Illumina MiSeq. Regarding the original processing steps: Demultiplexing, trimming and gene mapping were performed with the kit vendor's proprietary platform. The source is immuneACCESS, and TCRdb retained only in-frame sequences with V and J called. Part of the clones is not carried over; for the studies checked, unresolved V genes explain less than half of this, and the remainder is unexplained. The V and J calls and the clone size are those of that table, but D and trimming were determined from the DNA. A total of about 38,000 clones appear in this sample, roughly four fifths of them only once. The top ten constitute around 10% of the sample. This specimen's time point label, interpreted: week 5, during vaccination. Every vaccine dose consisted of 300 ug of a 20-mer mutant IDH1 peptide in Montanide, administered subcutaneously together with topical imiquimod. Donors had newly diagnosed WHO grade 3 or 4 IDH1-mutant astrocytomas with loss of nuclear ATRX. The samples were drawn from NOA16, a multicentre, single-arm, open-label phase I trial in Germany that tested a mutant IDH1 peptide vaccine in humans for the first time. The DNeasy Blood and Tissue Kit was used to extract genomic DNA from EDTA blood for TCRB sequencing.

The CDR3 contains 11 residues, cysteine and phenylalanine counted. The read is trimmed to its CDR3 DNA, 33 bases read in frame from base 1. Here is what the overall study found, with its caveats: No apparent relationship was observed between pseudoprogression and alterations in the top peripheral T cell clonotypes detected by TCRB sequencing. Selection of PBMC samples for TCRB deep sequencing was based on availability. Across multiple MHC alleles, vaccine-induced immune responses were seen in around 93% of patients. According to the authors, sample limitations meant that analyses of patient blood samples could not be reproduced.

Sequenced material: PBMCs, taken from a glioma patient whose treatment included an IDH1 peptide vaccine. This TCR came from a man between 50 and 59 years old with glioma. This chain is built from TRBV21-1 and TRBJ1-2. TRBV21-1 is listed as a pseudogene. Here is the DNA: TGTGCCAGCCGGCAACACTATGGCTACACCTTC. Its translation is CASRQHYGYTF.